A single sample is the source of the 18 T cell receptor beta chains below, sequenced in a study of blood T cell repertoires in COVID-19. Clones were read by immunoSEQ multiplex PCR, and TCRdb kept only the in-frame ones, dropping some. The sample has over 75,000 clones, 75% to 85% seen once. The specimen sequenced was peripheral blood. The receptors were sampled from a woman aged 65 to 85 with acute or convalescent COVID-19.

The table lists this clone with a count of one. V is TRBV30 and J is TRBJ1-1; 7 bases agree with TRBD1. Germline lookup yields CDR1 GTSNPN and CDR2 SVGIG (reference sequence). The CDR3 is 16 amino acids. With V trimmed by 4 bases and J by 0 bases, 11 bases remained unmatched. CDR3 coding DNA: TGTGCCTGGACCCATCCGGGACAGCGCATGAACACTGAAGCTTTCTTT. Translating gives CAWTHPGQRMNTEAFF.

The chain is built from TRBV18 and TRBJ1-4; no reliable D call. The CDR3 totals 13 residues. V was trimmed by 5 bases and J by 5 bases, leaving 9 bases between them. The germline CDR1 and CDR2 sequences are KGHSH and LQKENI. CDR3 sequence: CASSLDLNEKLFF. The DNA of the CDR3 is TGTGCCAGCTCATTGGACTTAAATGAAAAACTGTTTTTT.

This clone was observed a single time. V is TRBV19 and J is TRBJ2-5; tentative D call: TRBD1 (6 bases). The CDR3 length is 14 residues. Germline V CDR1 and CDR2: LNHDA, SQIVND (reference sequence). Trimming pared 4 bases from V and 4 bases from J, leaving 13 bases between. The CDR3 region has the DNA TGTGCCAGTAGTACCTATCAGGGGTCAGAGACCCAGTACTTC. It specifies CASSTYQGSETQYF.

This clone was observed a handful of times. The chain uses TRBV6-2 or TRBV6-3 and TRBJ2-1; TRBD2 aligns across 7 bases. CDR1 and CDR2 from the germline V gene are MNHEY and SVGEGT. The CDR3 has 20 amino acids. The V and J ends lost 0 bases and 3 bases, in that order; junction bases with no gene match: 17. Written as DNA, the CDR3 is TGTGCCAGCAGTTACTCGAGGGGAGGCGGGAGTCCACTTTTCTACAATGAGCAGTTCTTC. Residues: CASSYSRGGGSPLFYNEQFF.

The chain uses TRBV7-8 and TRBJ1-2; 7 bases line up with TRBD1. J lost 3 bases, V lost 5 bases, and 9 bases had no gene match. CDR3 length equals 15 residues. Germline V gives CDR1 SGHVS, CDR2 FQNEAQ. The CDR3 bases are TGTGCCAGCAGCGGGGGAATAGGGGGCTACTATGGCTACACCTTC. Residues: CASSGGIGGYYGYTF.

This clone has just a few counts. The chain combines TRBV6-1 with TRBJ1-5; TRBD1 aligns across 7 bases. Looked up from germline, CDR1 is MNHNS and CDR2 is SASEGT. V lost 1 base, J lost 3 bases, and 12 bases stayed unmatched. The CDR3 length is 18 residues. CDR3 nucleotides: TGTGCCAGCAGTGAAGGTGTAGCCGGGACAGTGAACAATCAGCCCCAGCATTTT. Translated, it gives CASSEGVAGTVNNQPQHF.

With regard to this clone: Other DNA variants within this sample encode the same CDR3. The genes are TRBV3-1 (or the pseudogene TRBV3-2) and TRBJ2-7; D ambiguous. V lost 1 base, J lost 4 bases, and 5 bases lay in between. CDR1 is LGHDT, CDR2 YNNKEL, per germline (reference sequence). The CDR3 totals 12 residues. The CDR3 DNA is TGTGCCAGCAGCCAAGTGAGGTACGAGCAGTACTTC. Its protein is CASSQVRYEQYF.

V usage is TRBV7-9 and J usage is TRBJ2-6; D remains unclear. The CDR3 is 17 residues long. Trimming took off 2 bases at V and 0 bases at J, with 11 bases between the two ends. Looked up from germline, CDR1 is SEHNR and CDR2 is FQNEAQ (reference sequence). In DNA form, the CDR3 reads TGTGCCAGCAGCTTATCTGGGCTCAGCTCTGGGGCCAACGTCCTGACTTTC. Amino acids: CASSLSGLSSGANVLTF.

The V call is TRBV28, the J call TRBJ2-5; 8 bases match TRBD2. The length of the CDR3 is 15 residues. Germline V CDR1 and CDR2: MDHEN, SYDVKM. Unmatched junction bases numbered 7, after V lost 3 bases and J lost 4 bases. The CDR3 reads CASSLGTSGLETQYF. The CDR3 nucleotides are TGTGCCAGCAGTTTGGGTACTAGCGGATTAGAGACCCAGTACTTC. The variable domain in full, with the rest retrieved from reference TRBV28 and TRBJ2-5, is DVKVTQSSRYLVKRTGEKVFLECVQDMDHENMFWYRQDPGLGLRLIYFSYDVKMKEKGDIPEGYSVSREKKERFSLILESASTNQTSMYLCASSLGTSGLETQYFGPGTRLLVL.

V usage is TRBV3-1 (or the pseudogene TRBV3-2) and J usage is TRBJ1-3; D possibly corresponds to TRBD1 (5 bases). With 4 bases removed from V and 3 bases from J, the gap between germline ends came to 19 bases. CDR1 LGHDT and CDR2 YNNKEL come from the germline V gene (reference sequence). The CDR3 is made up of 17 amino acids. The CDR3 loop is CASSPPRQRCCGNTIYF. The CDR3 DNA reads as TGTGCCAGCAGCCCCCCCCGACAGAGATGCTGTGGAAACACCATATATTTT.

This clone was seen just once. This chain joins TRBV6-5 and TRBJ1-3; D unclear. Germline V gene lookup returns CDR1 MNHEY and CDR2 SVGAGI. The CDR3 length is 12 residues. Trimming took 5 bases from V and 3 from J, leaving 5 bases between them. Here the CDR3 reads CASSQVGNTIYF. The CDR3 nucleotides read TGTGCCAGCAGTCAGGTTGGAAACACCATATATTTT.

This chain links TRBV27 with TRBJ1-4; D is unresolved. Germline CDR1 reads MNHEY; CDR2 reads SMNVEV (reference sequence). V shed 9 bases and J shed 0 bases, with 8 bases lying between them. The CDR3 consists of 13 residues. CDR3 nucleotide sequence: TGTGCCAGTAGAAGATCAACTAATGAAAAACTGTTTTTT. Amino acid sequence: CASRRSTNEKLFF.

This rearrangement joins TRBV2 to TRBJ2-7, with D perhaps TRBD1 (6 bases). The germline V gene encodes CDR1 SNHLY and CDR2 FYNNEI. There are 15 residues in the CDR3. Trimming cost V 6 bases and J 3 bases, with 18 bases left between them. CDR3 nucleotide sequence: TGTGCCAGCAGCGAAACCGGGACAACTAGCTACGAGCAGTACTTC. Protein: CASSETGTTSYEQYF. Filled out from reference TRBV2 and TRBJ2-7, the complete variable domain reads EPEVTQTPSHQVTQMGQEVILRCVPISNHLYFYWYRQILGQKVEFLVSFYNNEISEKSEIFDDQFSVERPDGSNFTLKIRSTKLEDSAMYFCASSETGTTSYEQYFGPGTRLTVT.

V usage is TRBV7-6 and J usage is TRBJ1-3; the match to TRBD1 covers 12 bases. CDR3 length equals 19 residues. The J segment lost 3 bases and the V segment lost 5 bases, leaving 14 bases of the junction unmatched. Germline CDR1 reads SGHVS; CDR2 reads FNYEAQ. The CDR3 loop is CASSITSPGQGARGNTIYF. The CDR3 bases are TGTGCCAGCAGCATCACATCCCCGGGACAGGGGGCGCGTGGAAACACCATATATTTT.

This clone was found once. The CDR3 region is CASTRTSSADTQYF. In nucleotides, the CDR3 is TGTGCCAGCACCCGGACTAGCTCTGCGGATACGCAGTATTTT. This chain connects TRBV3-1 (or the pseudogene TRBV3-2) to TRBJ2-3; 8 nucleotides line up with TRBD2. The CDR3 is made up of 14 amino acids. J was trimmed by 6 bases and V by 7 bases; bases with no gene match: 9. Germline-derived CDR1 and CDR2 are LGHDT and YNNKEL (reference sequence).

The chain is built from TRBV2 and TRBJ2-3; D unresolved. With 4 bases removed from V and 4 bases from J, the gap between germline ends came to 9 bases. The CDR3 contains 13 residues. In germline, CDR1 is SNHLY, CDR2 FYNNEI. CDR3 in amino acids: CASSVLLADTQYF. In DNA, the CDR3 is TGTGCCAGCAGTGTACTATTAGCAGATACGCAGTATTTT.

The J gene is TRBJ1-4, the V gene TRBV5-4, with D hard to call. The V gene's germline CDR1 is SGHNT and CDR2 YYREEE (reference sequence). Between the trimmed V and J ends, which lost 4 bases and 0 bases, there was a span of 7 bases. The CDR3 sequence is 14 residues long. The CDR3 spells CASSAGTTNEKLFF. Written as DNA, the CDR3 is TGTGCCAGCAGCGCCGGGACAACTAATGAAAAACTGTTTTTT.

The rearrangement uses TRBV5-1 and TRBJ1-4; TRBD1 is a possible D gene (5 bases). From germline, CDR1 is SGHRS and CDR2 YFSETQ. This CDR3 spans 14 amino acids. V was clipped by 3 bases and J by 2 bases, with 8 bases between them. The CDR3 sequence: CASSSGGTNEKLFF. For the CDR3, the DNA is TGCGCCAGCAGCTCCGGGGGGACTAATGAAAAACTGTTTTTT.